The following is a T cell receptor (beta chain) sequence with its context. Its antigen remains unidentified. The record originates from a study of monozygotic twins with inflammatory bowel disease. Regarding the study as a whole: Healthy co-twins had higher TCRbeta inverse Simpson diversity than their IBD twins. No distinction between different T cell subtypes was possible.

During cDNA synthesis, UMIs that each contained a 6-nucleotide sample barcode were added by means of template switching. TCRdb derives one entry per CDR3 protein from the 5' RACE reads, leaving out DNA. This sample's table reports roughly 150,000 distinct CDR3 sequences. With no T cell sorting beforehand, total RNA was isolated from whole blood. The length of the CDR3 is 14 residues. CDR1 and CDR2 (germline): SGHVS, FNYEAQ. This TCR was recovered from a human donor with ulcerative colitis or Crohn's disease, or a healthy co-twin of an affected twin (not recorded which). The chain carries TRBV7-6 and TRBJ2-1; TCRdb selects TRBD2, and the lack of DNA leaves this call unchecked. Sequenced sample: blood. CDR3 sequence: CASSSDYSYNEQFF. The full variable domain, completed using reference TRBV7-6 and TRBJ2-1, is GAGVSQSPRYKVTKRGQDVALRCDPISGHVSLYWYRQALGQGPEFLTYFNYEAQQDKSGLPNDRFSAERPEGSISTLTIQRTEQRDSAMYRCASSSDYSYNEQFFGPGTRLTVL.